This TCR beta chain was captured in a study of shared clonotypes between healthy human individuals. In the original analysis: Filtering differed because ImmunoSEQ produced junction-only sequences that carried no quality scores. The assay was immunoSEQ multiplex PCR, and TCRdb's table has in-frame clones only and misses some. Clonal size and the V and J genes are those of that table, whereas D and trimming came from the DNA. The sample contains roughly 1,500,000 clones, about 98% of which appear only once. Study donors comprised healthy, HIV-negative adults devoid of recent acute infection or vaccination. Every one of the donors was a Caucasian adult that lived in Nashville, Tennessee. Subsets obtained from CD4+ cells comprised CD45RA+ naive and CD45RA-negative memory cells. Germline V gene lookup returns CDR1 GTSNPN and CDR2 SVGIG (reference sequence). This CDR3 is built from 15 residues. V lost 0 bases and J lost 4; bases outside the gene matches: 7.

Sequenced sample: naive CD4+ T cells sorted from blood. Subset noted: CD45RA+ positively selected. The receptor's source is a young man in good health. V is TRBV30 and J is TRBJ2-3; 7 nucleotides align to TRBD2. The CDR3 protein is CAWSVQAGKADTQYF. The CDR3 region has the DNA TGTGCCTGGAGTGTGCAAGCGGGGAAAGCAGATACGCAGTATTTT.